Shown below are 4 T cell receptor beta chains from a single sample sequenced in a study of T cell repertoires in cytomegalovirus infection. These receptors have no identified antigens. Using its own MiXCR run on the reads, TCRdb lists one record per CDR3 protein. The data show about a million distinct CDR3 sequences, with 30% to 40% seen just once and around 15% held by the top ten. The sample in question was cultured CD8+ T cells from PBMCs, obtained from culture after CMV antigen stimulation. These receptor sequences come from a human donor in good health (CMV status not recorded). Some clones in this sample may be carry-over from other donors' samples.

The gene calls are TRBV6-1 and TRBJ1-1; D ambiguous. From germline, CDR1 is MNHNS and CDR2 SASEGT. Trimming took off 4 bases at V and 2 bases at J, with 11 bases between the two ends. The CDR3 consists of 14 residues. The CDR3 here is CASSGWGENTEAFF. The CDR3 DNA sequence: TGTGCCAGCAGTGGCTGGGGTGAAAACACTGAAGCTTTCTTT.

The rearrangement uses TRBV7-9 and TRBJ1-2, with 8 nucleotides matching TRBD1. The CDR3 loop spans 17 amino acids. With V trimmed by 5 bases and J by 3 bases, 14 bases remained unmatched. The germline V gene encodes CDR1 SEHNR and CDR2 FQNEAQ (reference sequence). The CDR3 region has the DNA TGTGCCAGCAGCCAGGCCGACAGGGGATATCTTTACTATGGCTACACCTTC. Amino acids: CASSQADRGYLYYGYTF.

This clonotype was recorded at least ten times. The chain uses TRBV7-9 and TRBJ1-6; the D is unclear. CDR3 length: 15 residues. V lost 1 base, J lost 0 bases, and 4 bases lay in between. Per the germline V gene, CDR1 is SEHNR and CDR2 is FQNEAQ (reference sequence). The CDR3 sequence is CASSLESSYNSPLHF. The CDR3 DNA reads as TGTGCCAGCAGCTTAGAGAGCTCCTATAATTCACCCCTCCACTTT.

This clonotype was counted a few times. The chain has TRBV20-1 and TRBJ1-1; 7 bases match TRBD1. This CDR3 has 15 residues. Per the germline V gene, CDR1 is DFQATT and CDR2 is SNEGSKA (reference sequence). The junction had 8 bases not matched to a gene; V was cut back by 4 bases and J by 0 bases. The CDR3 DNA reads TGCAGTGCTAAACAGACCACAGGGGTGAACACTGAAGCTTTCTTT. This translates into CSAKQTTGVNTEAFF.